The 5 T cell receptor beta chains given below trace back to one sample, sequenced in a study of cytomegalovirus exposure and HLA in healthy donors. Researchers ran the PCR with 60 Vbeta and 13 Jbeta primers. The assay was immunoSEQ multiplex PCR, and TCRdb's table has in-frame clones only and misses some. The sample holds 120,000 to 150,000 clones; roughly 79% are singletons and the top ten take under 0.8%. The sample was PBMCs. Receptors were obtained from a male donor in good health and CMV-seronegative.

V is TRBV5-4 and J is TRBJ2-7; 9 bases map to TRBD2. Germline V gives CDR1 SGHNT, CDR2 YYREEE (reference sequence). The V segment lost 4 bases and the J segment 0 bases; nucleotides outside the gene matches: 8. The CDR3 runs to 16 residues. CDR3 sequence (DNA): TGTGCCAGCAGCCCCCTAGCGGGACTACGCTCCTACGAGCAGTACTTC. Encoded protein: CASSPLAGLRSYEQYF.

This sequence joins TRBV30 and TRBJ2-1; 9 positions agree with TRBD2. This CDR3 is built from 13 residues. Germline loops: CDR1 GTSNPN, CDR2 SVGIG (reference sequence). With 7 bases clipped from V and 5 bases from J, the junction kept 6 bases outside the gene matches. The CDR3 region is CALAGALDNEQFF. The DNA of the CDR3 is TGTGCCTTAGCGGGGGCTCTAGACAATGAGCAGTTCTTC.

The chain links TRBV5-4 to TRBJ2-3, with 14 nucleotides matching TRBD2. The germline CDR1 and CDR2 sequences are SGHNT and YYREEE (reference sequence). The CDR3 length is 17 residues. V dropped 3 bases and J dropped 4; count of bases not matched to a gene: 7. Written as DNA, the CDR3 is TGTGCCAGCAGCTCTTCTCTGGGACTAGCGGGAGCAGATACGCAGTATTTT. It translates to CASSSSLGLAGADTQYF.

The chain joins TRBV7-6 to TRBJ1-5; 7 bases align to TRBD1. The CDR3 is 15 amino acids. The V gene's germline CDR1 is SGHVS and CDR2 FNYEAQ. Trimming cost V 2 bases and J 1 base; bases outside gene matches: 2. Here the CDR3 reads CASSLSRGSNQPQHF. CDR3 DNA: TGTGCCAGCAGCTTAAGCAGGGGGAGCAATCAGCCCCAGCATTTT.

The DNA for the CDR3 is TGCAGCGTTAAGATCGGACAGGGCGGAACTGAAGCTTTCTTT. Protein product: CSVKIGQGGTEAFF. The J gene is TRBJ1-1, the V gene TRBV29-1, with 8 bases matching TRBD1. The CDR3 is 14 amino acids. J was trimmed by 5 bases and V by 5 bases; bases with no gene match: 10. In germline, CDR1 is SQVTM, CDR2 ANQGSEA.